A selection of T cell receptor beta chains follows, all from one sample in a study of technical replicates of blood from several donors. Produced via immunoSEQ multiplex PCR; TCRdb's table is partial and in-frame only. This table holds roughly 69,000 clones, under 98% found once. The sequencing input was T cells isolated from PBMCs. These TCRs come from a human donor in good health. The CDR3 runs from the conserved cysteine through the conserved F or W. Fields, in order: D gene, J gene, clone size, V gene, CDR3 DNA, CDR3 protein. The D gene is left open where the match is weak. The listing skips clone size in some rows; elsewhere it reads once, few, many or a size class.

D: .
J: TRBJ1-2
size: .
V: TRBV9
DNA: TGTGCCAGCAGCGGACAAAAACTTAACTATGGCTACACCTTC
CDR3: CASSGQKLNYGYTF

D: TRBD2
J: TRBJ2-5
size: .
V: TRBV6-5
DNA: TGTGCCAGCAGTCTAGCGGGAGGAGCCGAGACCCAGTACTTC
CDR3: CASSLAGGAETQYF

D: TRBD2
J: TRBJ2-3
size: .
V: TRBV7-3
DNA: TGTGCCAGCAGCTTAGTCGGGAGGGACGGAGATACGCAGTATTTT
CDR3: CASSLVGRDGDTQYF

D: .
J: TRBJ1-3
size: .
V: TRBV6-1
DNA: TGTGCCAGCAGTGGTTTGGCAGACAGAAACACCATATATTTT
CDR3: CASSGLADRNTIYF

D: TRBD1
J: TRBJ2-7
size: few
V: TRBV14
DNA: TGTGCCAGCAGCCAAATGACAGGGAATCTCTACGAGCAGTACTTC
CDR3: CASSQMTGNLYEQYF

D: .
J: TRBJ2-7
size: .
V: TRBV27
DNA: TGTGCCAGCAGTTTTGGGCAGGGAAACTACGAGCAGTACTTC
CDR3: CASSFGQGNYEQYF

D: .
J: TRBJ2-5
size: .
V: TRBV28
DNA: TGTGCCAGCAGTACAGACAGAAACCCGCAAGAGACCCAGTACTTC
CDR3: CASSTDRNPQETQYF

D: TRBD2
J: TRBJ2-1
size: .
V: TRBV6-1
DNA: TGTGCCAGCAAGCCACCTAGCGGGGCTTACAATGAGCAGTTCTTC
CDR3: CASKPPSGAYNEQFF

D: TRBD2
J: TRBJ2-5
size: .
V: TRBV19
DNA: TGTGCCAGTAGTGACGCGGGAGGGCAAGAGACCCAGTACTTC
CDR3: CASSDAGGQETQYF

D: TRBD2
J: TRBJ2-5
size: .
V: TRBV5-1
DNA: TGCGCCAGCAGCTTTGGTAGCGGGACCTACGGAGAGACCCAGTACTTC
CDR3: CASSFGSGTYGETQYF

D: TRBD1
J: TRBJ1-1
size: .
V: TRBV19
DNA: TGTGCCATCTTCGCGGACAGGGGTACCACTGAAGCTTTCTTT
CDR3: CAIFADRGTTEAFF

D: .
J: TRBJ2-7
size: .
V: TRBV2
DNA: TGTGCCAGCAGTGATCGGGGAGCCTCGATCTCCTACGAGCAGTACTTC
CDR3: CASSDRGASISYEQYF

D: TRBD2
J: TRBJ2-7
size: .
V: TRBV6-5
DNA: TGTGCCAGCAGTTTTCTAGCGGAGGAAACTTACGAGCAGTACTTC
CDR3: CASSFLAEETYEQYF

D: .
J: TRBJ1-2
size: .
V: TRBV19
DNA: TGTGCCAGTACCTCCCAACAGGGATCCTATGGCTACACCTTC
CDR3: CASTSQQGSYGYTF

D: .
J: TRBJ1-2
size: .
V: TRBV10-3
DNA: TGTGCCATCAGTGAACGGGGGGCGCTGGGCTACACCTTC
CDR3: CAISERGALGYTF

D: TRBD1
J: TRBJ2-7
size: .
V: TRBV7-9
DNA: TGTGCCAGCAGCTTAGGGACAGGGGATTCTAGCGACTTC
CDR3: CASSLGTGDSSDF

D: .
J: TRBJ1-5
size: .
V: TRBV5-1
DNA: TGCGCCAGCAGCTTTAGGGGCGAAGGCAATCAGCCCCAGCATTTT
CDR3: CASSFRGEGNQPQHF

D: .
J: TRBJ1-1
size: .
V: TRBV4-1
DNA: TGCGCCAGCAGCACACCTTGCGCTTTCTTT
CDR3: CASSTPCAFF

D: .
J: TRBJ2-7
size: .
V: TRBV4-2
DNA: TGTGCCAGCAGCCAAGAATCTCTCTCCTACGAGCAGTACTTC
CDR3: CASSQESLSYEQYF

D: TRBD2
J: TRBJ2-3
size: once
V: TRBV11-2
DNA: TGTGCCAGCAGCCTCTCTCCCGGGGGAGGGACAGATACGCAGTATTTT
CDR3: CASSLSPGGGTDTQYF

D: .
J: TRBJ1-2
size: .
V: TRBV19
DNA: TGTGCCAGTAAACGGCCCGGACTTAGGGAGGGCTACACCTTC
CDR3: CASKRPGLREGYTF

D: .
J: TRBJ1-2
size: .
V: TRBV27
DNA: TGTGCCAGCAGTTTGGACCCACACAGGGATGGCTACACCTTC
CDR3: CASSLDPHRDGYTF

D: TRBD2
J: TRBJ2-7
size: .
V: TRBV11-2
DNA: TGTGCCAGCAGCTCTTGGACTAGCGGGAGAGACGAGCAGTACTTC
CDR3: CASSSWTSGRDEQYF

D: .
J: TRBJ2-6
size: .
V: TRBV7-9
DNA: TGTGCCAGCGGGGCAGTTTCTGGGGCCAACGTCCTGACTTTC
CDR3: CASGAVSGANVLTF

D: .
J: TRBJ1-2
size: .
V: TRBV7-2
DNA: TGTGCCAGCAGCTTCACTACCGGAAACTATGGCTACACCTTC
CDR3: CASSFTTGNYGYTF

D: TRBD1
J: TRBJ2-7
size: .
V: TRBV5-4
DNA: TGTGCCAGCAGCTTGACAGGGGCCGAGCAGTACTTC
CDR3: CASSLTGAEQYF

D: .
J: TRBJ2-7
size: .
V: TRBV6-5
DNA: TGTGCCAGCAGTTACCTAGGGACTGTCTACGAGCAGTACTTC
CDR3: CASSYLGTVYEQYF

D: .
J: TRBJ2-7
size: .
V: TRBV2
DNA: TGTGCCAGCAGCGGTAGACAGCCTCCCTACGAGCAGTACTTC
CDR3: CASSGRQPPYEQYF

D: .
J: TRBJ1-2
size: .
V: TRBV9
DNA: TGTGCCAGCAGCGTGCCTCGAGGGAGTGGCTACACCTTC
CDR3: CASSVPRGSGYTF

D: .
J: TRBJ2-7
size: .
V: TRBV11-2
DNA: TGTGCCAGCAAAGAAGACAGGCAGGCCTTATTGTACTCCTACGAGCAGTACTTC
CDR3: CASKEDRQALLYSYEQYF

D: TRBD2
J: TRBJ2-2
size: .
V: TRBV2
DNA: TGTGCCAGCAGCAGAGCGGCGGGAGCCGACACCGGGGAGCTGTTTTTT
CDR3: CASSRAAGADTGELFF

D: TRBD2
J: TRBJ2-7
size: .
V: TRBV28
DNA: TGTGCCAGCAGTTTAGGGAGCGGGAGCTCCTACGAGCAGTACTTC
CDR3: CASSLGSGSSYEQYF

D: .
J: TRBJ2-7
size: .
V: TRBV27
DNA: TGTGCCAGCAGTCAGGGTGGCCACGAGCAGTACTTC
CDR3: CASSQGGHEQYF

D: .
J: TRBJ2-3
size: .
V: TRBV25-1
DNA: TGTGCCAGCAGTCCAGGCGGCACAGATACGCAGTATTTT
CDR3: CASSPGGTDTQYF

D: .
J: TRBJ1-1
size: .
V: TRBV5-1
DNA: TGCGCCAGCAGCTACTATCCAACAGGGACCACTGAAGCTTTCTTT
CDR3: CASSYYPTGTTEAFF

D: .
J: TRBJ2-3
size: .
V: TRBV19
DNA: TGTGCCAGTAGTATAGTAAGCGGGACACTGGATACGCAGTATTTT
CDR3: CASSIVSGTLDTQYF

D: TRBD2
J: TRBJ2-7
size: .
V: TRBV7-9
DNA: TGTGCCAGCAGCTGGGACTACGAATCCTACGAGCAGTACTTC
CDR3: CASSWDYESYEQYF

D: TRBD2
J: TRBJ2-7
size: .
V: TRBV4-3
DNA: TGCGCCAGCAGCCAAGATGGGGGGGACTTATACTACGAGCAGTACTTC
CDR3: CASSQDGGDLYYEQYF

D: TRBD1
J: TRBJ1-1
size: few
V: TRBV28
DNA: TGTGCCAGCAGTACCCCAAGTTACAGGGGCACTGAAGCTTTCTTT
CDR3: CASSTPSYRGTEAFF

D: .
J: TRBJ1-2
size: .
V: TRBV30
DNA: TGTGCCTGGAGTGCAGGGTCAAGTGGCTACACCTTC
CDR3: CAWSAGSSGYTF

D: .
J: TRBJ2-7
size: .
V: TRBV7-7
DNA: TGTGCTAGCAGCCCCCTGGAGGGACCGGGCCCCAGCTCCTACGAGCAGTACTTC
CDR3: CASSPLEGPGPSSYEQYF

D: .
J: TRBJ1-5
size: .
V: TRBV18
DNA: TGTGCCAGCTCACCGAACAAACAGGGATCGGGCAATCAGCCCCAGCATTTT
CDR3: CASSPNKQGSGNQPQHF

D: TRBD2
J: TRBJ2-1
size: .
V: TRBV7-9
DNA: TGTGCCAGCAGCCCGGGGGGAGGCGCCTACAATGAGCAGTTCTTC
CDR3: CASSPGGGAYNEQFF

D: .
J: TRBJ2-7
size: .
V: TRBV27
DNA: TGTGCCAGCAGTTCCTTTCCCTCCTACGAGCAGTACTTC
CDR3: CASSSFPSYEQYF

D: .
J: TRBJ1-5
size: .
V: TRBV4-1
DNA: TGCGCCAGCAGCCAAGATAGCATTTCGTGGAGCAATCAGCCCCAGCATTTT
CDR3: CASSQDSISWSNQPQHF

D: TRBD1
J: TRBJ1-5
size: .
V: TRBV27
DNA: TGTGCCAGCAGTGAGACAGGGTTTAGCAATCAGCCCCAGCATTTT
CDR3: CASSETGFSNQPQHF

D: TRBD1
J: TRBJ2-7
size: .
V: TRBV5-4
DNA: TGTGCCAGCAGCTTGGTTCGGACAGGAGCCTACGAGCAGTACTTC
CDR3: CASSLVRTGAYEQYF

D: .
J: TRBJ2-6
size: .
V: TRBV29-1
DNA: TGCAGCGTTGGAGGGCCCTACTCTGGGGCCAACGTCCTGACTTTC
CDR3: CSVGGPYSGANVLTF

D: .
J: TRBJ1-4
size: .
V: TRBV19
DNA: TGTGCCAGTAGTATAGTTAACAGTTTGGGCCAACTGTTTTTT
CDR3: CASSIVNSLGQLFF

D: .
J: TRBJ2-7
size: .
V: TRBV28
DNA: TGTGCCAGCAGTCCGGCCGGGACACGCGCTACCGAGCAGTACTTC
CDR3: CASSPAGTRATEQYF

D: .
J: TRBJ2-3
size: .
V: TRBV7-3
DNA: TGTGCCAGCAGCTTGGACAGCAGCACAGATACGCAGTATTTT
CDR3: CASSLDSSTDTQYF

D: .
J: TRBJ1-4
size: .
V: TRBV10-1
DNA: TGCGCCAGCAGTGACAATGGGGGGGAAAAACTGTTTTTT
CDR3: CASSDNGGEKLFF

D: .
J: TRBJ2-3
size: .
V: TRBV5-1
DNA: TGCGCCAGCAGCTTGATGCGGTTAGATACGCAGTATTTT
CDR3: CASSLMRLDTQYF

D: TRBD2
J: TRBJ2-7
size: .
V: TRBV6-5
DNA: TGTGCCAGCAGGAACGGGAGGCAGGCCCTCCACGAGCAGTACTTC
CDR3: CASRNGRQALHEQYF

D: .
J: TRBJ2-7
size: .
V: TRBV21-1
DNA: TGTGCCAGCAGCAATTGGGTACCGGGAAAAGAGGAGCAGTACTTC
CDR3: CASSNWVPGKEEQYF

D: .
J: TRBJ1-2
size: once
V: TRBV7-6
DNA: TGTGCCAGCAGCTTAGCGCGGTCAACAGGAGCTAACTATGGCTACACCTTC
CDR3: CASSLARSTGANYGYTF

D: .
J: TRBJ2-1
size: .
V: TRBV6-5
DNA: TGTGCCAGCAGTTATAATCTAGACTACAATGAGCAGTTCTTC
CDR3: CASSYNLDYNEQFF

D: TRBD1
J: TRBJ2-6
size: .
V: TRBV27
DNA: TGTGCCAGCAGTCCCCGGGACAGTCTCTCTGGGGCCAACGTCCTGACTTTC
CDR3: CASSPRDSLSGANVLTF

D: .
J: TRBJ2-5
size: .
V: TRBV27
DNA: TGTGCCAGCAGTTTAAGCCGTCAAGAGACCCAGTACTTC
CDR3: CASSLSRQETQYF

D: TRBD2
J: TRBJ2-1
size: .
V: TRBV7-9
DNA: TGTGCCAGCAGCTCTTTTGTGGGACTAGATGGGAGTGAGCAGTTCTTC
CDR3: CASSSFVGLDGSEQFF